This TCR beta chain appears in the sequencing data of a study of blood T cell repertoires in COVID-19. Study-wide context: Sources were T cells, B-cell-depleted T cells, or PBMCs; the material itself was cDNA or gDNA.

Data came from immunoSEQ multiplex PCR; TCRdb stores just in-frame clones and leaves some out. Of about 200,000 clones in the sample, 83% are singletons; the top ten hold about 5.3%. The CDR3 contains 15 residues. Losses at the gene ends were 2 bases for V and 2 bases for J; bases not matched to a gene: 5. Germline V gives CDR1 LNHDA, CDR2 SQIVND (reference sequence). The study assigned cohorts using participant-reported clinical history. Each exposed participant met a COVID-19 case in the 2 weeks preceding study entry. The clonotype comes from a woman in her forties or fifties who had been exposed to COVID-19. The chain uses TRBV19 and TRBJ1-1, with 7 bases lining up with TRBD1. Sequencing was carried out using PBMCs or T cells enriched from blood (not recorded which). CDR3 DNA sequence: TGTGCCAGTAGTATAAGTGGACAGGCTAACACTGAAGCTTTCTTT. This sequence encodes CASSISGQANTEAFF.